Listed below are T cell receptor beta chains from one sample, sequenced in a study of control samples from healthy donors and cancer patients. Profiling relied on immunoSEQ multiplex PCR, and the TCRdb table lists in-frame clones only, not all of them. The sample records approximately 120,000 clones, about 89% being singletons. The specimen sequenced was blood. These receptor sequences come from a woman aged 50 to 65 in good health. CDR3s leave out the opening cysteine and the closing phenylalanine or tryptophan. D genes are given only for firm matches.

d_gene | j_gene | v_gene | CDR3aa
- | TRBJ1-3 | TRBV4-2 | ASSQRLVSPENTIY
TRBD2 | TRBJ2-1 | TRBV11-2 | ASSFRTSGGLPYEQF
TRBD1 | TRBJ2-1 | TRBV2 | ASRVGQGDEQF
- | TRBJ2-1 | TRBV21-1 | ASRWVAGKNEQF
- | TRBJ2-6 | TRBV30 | AWSVKDAGANVLT
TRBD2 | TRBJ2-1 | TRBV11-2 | ASSLYPGGVGLYNEQF
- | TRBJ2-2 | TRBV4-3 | ASSRTGELF
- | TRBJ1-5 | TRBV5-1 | ASSFEKSQISNQPQH
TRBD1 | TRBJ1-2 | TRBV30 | AWSAIDRVDYGYT
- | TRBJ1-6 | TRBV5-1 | ASSLEIGEINSPLH
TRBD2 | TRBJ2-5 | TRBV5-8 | ASSLEGSGKETQY
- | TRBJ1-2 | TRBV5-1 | ASSRGVLNYGYT
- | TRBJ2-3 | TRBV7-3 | ASSLTIGDTQY
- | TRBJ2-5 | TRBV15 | ATSRQGSETQY
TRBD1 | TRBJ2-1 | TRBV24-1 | ATSLGQAYNEQF
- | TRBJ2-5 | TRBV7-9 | ASSLDVGGETQY
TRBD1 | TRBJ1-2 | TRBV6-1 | ASSDIGTGNGYT
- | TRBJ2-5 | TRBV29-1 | SVEEGKETQY
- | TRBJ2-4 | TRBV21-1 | ASSYRRENIQY
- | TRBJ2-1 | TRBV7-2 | ASSRGSGGGSDNEQF
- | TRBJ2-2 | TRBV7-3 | ASSFSSNTGELF
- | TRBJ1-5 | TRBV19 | ASSIKAYSNQPQH
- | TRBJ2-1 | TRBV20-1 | SASPGAYQV
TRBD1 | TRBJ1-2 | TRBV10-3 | AISVQGLGGYT
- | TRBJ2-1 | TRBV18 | ASWGAPRYNEQF
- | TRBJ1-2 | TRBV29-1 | SVASTRHSLGGYT
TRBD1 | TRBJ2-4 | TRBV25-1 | ASSDGTGGKNIQY
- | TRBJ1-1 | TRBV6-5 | ASTRKNTEAF
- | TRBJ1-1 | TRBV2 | ASSLQLNTEAF
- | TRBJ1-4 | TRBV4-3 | ASSQETTRGEKLF
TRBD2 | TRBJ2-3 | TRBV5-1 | ASSLTGTSGTDTQY
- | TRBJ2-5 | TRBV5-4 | ASSLYETQY
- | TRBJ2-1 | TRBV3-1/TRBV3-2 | ASSPQVRYNEQF
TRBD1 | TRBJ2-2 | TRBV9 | ASSVRTGVGELF
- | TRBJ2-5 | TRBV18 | ASSPTIQETQY
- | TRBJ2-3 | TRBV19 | ASSLVGSQDTQY
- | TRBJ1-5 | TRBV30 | ACSKGLGPQH
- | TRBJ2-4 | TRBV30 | AWSVSGHSNIQY
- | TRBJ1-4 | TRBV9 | ASSGRDSINEKLF
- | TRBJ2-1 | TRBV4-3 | ASSQDNPPRSAREQF
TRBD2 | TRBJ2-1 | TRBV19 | ASSLLAEFYNEQF
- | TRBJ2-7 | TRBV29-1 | SVRTPGVHEQY
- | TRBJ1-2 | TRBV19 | ASSGGDEKIYGYT
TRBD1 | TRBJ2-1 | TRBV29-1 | SVTGTVSSYNEQF
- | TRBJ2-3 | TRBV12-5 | ASGLVVRTRADTQY